What follows describes a single T cell receptor beta chain. Time point meaning: pre-sensitization, week 0. Treatment denoted: therapeutic diphenylcyclopropenone sensitization with weekly scalp DPC. Prior to application of each patch test, blood was drawn. This CDR3 is built from 14 residues. Germline loops: CDR1 MNHEY, CDR2 SVGAGI. With 6 bases clipped from V and 9 bases from J, the junction kept 7 bases outside the gene matches. The data were obtained in a study of human T cells and chemical hapten exposure. TCRdb processed the RACE reads anew with MiXCR; each CDR3 protein has one entry. The sample includes more than 300,000 distinct CDR3 sequences, about 5% of them seen just once.

V is TRBV6-5 and J is TRBJ1-6, with 8 bases aligning to TRBD1. This specimen was whole blood, taken in connection with sensitization to the hapten diphenylcyclopropenone (DPC). This TCR was sampled from a woman aged 18-30 years with alopecia areata. Some clones in this sample may be carry-over from other donors' samples. The CDR3 loop reads CASRRNTGGSPLHF. In DNA form, the CDR3 reads TGTGCCAGCAGACGAAATACAGGGGGTTCACCCCTCCACTTT.